The present T cell receptor (beta chain) was sequenced within a study of T cells in localized non-small cell lung cancer. Data came from immunoSEQ multiplex PCR; TCRdb stores just in-frame clones and leaves some out. The sample shows 1,500 to 2,000 clones, less than 30% of them seen only once. V lost 6 bases, J lost 8 bases, and 11 bases lay in between. The CDR3 is 12 amino acids. Germline lookup yields CDR1 MGHDK and CDR2 SYGVNS. The sample in question was normal lung tissue next to the tumor, obtained before any cancer treatment. This chain uses TRBV25-1 with TRBJ2-1; D is possibly TRBD1 or TRBD2 (6 bases each). The receptor's source is a female donor at least 60 years old with stage I lung adenocarcinoma. CDR3 in DNA: TGTGCCAGCAGGGGGGGCTCCTATGAGCAGTTCTTC. This gives the protein CASRGGSYEQFF.